This T cell receptor (beta chain) came from a study of early T cells in non-severe SARS-CoV-2 infection. The protocol attached unique molecular identifiers to individual cDNA molecules. One entry per CDR3 protein results from TCRdb running MiXCR on the 5' RACE reads. Altogether around 60,000 distinct CDR3 sequences are present, 20% to 25% being singletons, with the ten largest covering approximately 15%. The TCR sequence derives from an adult who was a healthcare worker with PCR-confirmed SARS-CoV-2 infection or an uninfected control (not recorded which). Sequencing used whole blood, obtained at baseline.

The CDR3 DNA follows: TGCAGTGCAGCTGGACAGGTGGGTGGCGAGCAGTACTTC. Its protein product is CSAAGQVGGEQYF. V usage is TRBV20-1 and J usage is TRBJ2-7; 7 bases match TRBD1. V lost 6 bases to trimming and J lost 6 bases; unmatched junction nucleotides: 11. Per germline, CDR1 DFQATT and CDR2 SNEGSKA (reference sequence). This CDR3 spans 13 amino acids.